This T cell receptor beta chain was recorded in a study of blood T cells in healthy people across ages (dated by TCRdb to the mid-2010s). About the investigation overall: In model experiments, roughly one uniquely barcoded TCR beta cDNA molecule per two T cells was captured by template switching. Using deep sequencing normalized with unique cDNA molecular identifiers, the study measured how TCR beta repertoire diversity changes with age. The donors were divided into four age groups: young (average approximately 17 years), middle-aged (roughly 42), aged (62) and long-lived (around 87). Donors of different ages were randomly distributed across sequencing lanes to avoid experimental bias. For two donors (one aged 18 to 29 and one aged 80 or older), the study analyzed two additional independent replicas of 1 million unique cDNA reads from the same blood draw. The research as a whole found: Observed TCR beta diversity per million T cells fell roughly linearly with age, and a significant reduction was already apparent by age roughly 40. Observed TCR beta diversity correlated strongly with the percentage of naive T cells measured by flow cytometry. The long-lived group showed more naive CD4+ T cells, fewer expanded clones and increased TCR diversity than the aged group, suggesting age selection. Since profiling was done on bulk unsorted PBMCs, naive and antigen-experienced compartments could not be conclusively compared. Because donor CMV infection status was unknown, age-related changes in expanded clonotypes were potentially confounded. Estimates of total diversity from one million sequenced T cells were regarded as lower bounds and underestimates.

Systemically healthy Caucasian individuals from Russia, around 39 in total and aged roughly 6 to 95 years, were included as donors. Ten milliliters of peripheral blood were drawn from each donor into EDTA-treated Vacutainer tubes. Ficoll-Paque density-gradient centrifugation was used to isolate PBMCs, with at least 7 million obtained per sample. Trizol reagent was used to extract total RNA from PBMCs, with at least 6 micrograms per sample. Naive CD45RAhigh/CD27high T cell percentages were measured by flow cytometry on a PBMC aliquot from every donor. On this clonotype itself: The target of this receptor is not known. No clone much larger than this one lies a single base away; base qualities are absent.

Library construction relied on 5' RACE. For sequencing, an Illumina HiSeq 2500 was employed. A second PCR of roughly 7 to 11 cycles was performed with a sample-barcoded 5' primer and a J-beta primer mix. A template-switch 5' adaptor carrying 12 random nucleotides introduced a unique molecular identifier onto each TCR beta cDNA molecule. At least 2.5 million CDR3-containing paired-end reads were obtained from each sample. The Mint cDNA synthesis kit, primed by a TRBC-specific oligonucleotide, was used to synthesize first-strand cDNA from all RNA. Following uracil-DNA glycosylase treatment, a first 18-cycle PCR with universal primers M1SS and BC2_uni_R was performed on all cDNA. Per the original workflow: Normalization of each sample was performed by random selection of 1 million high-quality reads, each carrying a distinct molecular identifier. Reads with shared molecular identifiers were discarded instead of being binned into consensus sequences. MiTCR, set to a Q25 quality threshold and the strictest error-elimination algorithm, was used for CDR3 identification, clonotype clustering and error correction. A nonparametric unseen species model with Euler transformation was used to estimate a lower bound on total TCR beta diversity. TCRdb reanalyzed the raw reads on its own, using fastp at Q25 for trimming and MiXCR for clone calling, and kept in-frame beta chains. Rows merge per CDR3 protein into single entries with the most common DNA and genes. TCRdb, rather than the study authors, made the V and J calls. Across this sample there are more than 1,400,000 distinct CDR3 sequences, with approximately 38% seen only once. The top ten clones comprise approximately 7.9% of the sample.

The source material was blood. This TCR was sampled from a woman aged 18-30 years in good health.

The base sequence is TGTGCCAGCAGCCCGGTTTCGGGGGGTCCAAAAAACATTCAGTACTTC. Translated, this is CASSPVSGGPKNIQYF. The rearrangement combines TRBV7-9 with TRBJ2-4, with TRBD2 identical over 7 junction bases. The V end gives up 5 bases and the J end 4 bases, leaving 11 bases in the junction not matched to a gene. The CDR3 contains 16 residues, cysteine and phenylalanine counted. Solely the CDR3 DNA is kept, with 48 bases framed from the first base. The germline V gene (reference sequence) specifies SEHNR as CDR1 and FQNEAQ as CDR2.